These 24 T cell receptor beta chains originate from one sample sequenced in a study of spatial heterogeneity in lung cancer. Points from the study as a whole: Within tumors, counts of expanded alpha and beta TCRs tracked tumor mutation counts.

For these receptors, no antigen is known. Documented time point: sample taken at primary tumor resection. TCRdb re-analysed the 5' RACE reads in MiXCR, keeping a single row per CDR3 protein. The sample carries 7,000 or so distinct CDR3 sequences, 3% to 3.5% recorded once. The starting material was lung tumor tissue, obtained at surgery. These receptors were obtained from a male donor with early-stage non-small cell lung cancer.

In this sample, this clonotype turned up many times. The chain couples TRBV21-1 to TRBJ2-1. TRBV21-1 is labeled a pseudogene. The length of the CDR3 is 17 residues. The CDR3 nucleotides are TGTGCCAGCAGCTCACACAAGGACAGGGGGTCCTACAATGAGCAGTTCTTC. It is translated as CASSSHKDRGSYNEQFF.

This clonotype was seen ten or more times. The chain couples TRBV12-3 or TRBV12-4 to TRBJ2-3; D not resolved. The V end lost 4 bases, the J end lost 5 bases, and 4 bases lay between the germline ends. The CDR3 contains 11 residues. The CDR3: CASSCGDTQYF. CDR3 nucleotides: TGTGCCAGCAGTTGTGGAGATACGCAGTATTTT.

Relative to its sample, this clonotype is medium-sized. The V gene is TRBV5-1, the J gene TRBJ2-2; D is unresolved. Deletions cut 1 base from V and 4 bases from J, with 5 bases between. Germline V gene sequence: CDR1 SGHRS, CDR2 YFSETQ. This CDR3 spans 13 amino acids. CDR3 loop: CASSLTGTGELFF. In nucleotides, the CDR3 is TGCGCCAGCAGCTTGACGGGCACCGGGGAGCTGTTTTTT.

This clonotype was picked up many times. The chain is built from TRBV24-1 and TRBJ2-3, with unresolved D. CDR1 and CDR2 (germline): KGHDR, SFDVKD. V was shortened by 0 bases and J by 4 bases, with 7 bases between the two germline ends. There are 14 residues in the CDR3. CDR3 DNA: TGTGCCACCAGTGATTTGACGCTCCCAGATACGCAGTATTTT. Translation: CATSDLTLPDTQYF.

In its sample, this clonotype is medium-sized. The CDR3 sequence is CSARRDLAGGNEQFF. In DNA form, the CDR3 reads TGCAGTGCTAGGAGGGATCTAGCGGGAGGGAATGAGCAGTTCTTC. This sequence joins TRBV20-1 and TRBJ2-1; 12 nucleotides agree with TRBD2. Germline V gene lookup returns CDR1 DFQATT and CDR2 SNEGSKA (reference sequence). The CDR3 sequence is 15 residues long. The ends lost 3 bases at V and 7 bases at J; junction bases unmatched: 7.

This clonotype came up a few times. The J gene is TRBJ1-1, the V gene TRBV7-8; 8 positions match TRBD1. There are 12 residues in the CDR3. Germline CDR1 SGHVS, CDR2 FQNEAQ. V lost 5 bases, J lost 9 bases, and 5 bases stayed unmatched. The CDR3 protein is CASSTRTGKAFF. The DNA for the CDR3 is TGTGCCAGCAGCACCCGGACAGGGAAAGCTTTCTTT.

This clonotype is medium-sized within its sample. The chain uses TRBV5-5 and TRBJ1-6; no reliable D call. The V gene's germline CDR1 is SGHKS and CDR2 YYEKEE (reference sequence). The CDR3 totals 14 residues. With 0 bases removed from V and 5 bases from J, the gap between germline ends came to 6 bases. This CDR3 is CASSLGQNNSPLHF. The CDR3 DNA is TGTGCCAGCAGCTTGGGACAAAATAATTCACCCCTCCACTTT. The complete variable domain, with remaining parts taken from reference TRBV5-5 and TRBJ1-6, reads DAGVTQSPTHLIKTRGQQVTLRCSPISGHKSVSWYQQVLGQGPQFIFQYYEKEERGRGNFPDRFSARQFPNYSSELNVNALLLGDSALYLCASSLGQNNSPLHFGNGTRLTVT.

This clonotype appeared many times. V and J are TRBV5-5 and TRBJ2-7; tentatively, D is TRBD1 or TRBD2 (5 bases each). The CDR3 consists of 13 residues. In germline, CDR1 is SGHKS, CDR2 YYEKEE (reference sequence). The V gene lost 5 bases and the J gene lost 5 bases, with 14 bases spanning the gap. CDR3 DNA: TGTGCCAGCAGTTGGGACCGTCCGGACGAGCAGTACTTC. Protein sequence: CASSWDRPDEQYF.

This clonotype was recorded at least ten times. The chain joins TRBV30 to TRBJ2-7, with 10 bases lining up with TRBD1. The CDR3 runs 14 residues. V lost 4 bases to trimming and J lost 5 bases; unmatched junction nucleotides: 8. Germline CDR1 and CDR2: GTSNPN and SVGIG (reference sequence). The CDR3 DNA reads as TGTGCCTGGAACCGGGACAGGGGTTGCGACGAGCAGTACTTC. Translation gives CAWNRDRGCDEQYF.

By its share, this clonotype is medium-sized. This sequence joins TRBV6-2 or TRBV6-3 and TRBJ1-2; no clear D gene. Per the germline V gene, CDR1 is MNHEY and CDR2 is SVGEGT. Trimming left V 0 bases short and J 2 bases short, with 7 bases between. CDR3 length: 14 residues. The CDR3 reads CASSYSGLNYGYTF. CDR3 bases: TGTGCCAGCAGTTACTCAGGGTTAAACTATGGCTACACCTTC.

This clonotype was detected ten times or more. The chain employs TRBV5-1 and TRBJ2-3; D is uncertain. Trimming cost V 4 bases and J 4 bases, with 10 bases left between them. CDR1 SGHRS and CDR2 YFSETQ come from the germline V gene. CDR3 length: 13 amino acids. The CDR3 coding sequence is TGCGCCAGCAGCAATGACTGGGCAGATACGCAGTATTTT. Protein sequence: CASSNDWADTQYF. Full variable domain (outside the CDR3, taken from reference TRBV5-1 and TRBJ2-3): KAGVTQTPRYLIKTRGQQVTLSCSPISGHRSVSWYQQTPGQGLQFLFEYFSETQRNKGNFPGRFSGRQFSNSRSEMNVSTLELGDSALYLCASSNDWADTQYFGPGTRLTVL.

Within the sample, this clonotype is medium-sized. The chain couples TRBV20-1 to TRBJ2-5, with 7 bases lining up with TRBD2. Germline trimming cut 5 bases from V and 2 bases from J; bases unmatched to any gene: 5. Germline-derived CDR1 and CDR2 are DFQATT and SNEGSKA (reference sequence). The CDR3 consists of 13 residues. Here the CDR3 reads CSAPLAVQETQYF. DNA of the CDR3: TGCAGTGCTCCTCTAGCGGTTCAAGAGACCCAGTACTTC.

By share of the sample, this clonotype is medium-sized (0.01 to 0.1%). The chain joins TRBV3-1 to TRBJ1-5; D is perhaps TRBD1 (6 bases). The CDR3 loop spans 15 amino acids. The germline V gene encodes CDR1 LGHDT and CDR2 YNNKEL (reference sequence). V was trimmed by 0 bases and J by 3 bases, leaving 9 bases between them. CDR3 nucleotide sequence: TGTGCCAGCAGCCAAGAGGGGGGGCTCAATCAGCCCCAGCATTTT. It specifies CASSQEGGLNQPQHF.

This clonotype was counted a few times. A read error is possible here, since a much larger clone lies one base away. V gene TRBV5-1 combines with J gene TRBJ2-7; 14 bases are shared with TRBD2. With 3 bases clipped from V and 6 bases from J, the junction kept 11 bases outside the gene matches. The CDR3 covers 17 residues. In germline, CDR1 is SGHRS, CDR2 YFSETQ. DNA of the CDR3: TGCGCCAGCAGCTCCCTCGGACTAGCGGGGGGAGGGGGCGAGCAGTACTTC. Protein product: CASSSLGLAGGGGEQYF. Together with reference TRBV5-1 and TRBJ2-7, the CDR3 gives the full variable domain: KAGVTQTPRYLIKTRGQQVTLSCSPISGHRSVSWYQQTPGQGLQFLFEYFSETQRNKGNFPGRFSGRQFSNSRSEMNVSTLELGDSALYLCASSSLGLAGGGGEQYFGPGTRLTVT.

The chain uses TRBV5-4 and TRBJ2-3; unclear D gene. Germline CDR1 reads SGHNT; CDR2 reads YYREEE (reference sequence). The CDR3 totals 13 residues. Trimming took 0 bases from V and 5 from J, leaving 7 bases between them. This chain's CDR3 is CASSLGCGDTQYF. The DNA of the CDR3 is TGTGCCAGCAGCTTGGGCTGTGGAGATACGCAGTATTTT.

By sample share, this clonotype is medium-sized. The rearrangement joins TRBV4-2 to TRBJ2-1; TRBD2 agrees at 9 bases. The CDR3 is made up of 16 amino acids. Germline loops: CDR1 LGHNA, CDR2 YNFKEQ. Trimming cost V 0 bases and J 5 bases; bases outside gene matches: 5. The CDR3: CASSQEKIAGDNEQFF. The CDR3 region has the DNA TGTGCCAGCAGCCAAGAGAAAATAGCGGGAGACAATGAGCAGTTCTTC.

This clonotype is classed as medium-sized (0.01 to 0.1%). This chain connects TRBV29-1 to TRBJ1-1; D is unclear. With 3 bases removed from V and 1 base from J, the gap between germline ends came to 9 bases. CDR3 length: 13 amino acids. From germline, CDR1 is SQVTM and CDR2 ANQGSEA. The CDR3 protein is CSVERYTNTEAFF. For the CDR3, the DNA is TGCAGCGTTGAGAGATATACGAACACTGAAGCTTTCTTT.

The sample holds many counts of this clonotype. V usage is TRBV4-1 and J usage is TRBJ2-7; no clear D gene. The V gene's germline CDR1 is MGHRA and CDR2 YSYEKL. V shed 0 bases and J shed 3 bases, with 6 bases lying between them. The CDR3 length is 13 residues. The CDR3 loop reads CASSQEGNYEQYF. For the CDR3, the DNA is TGCGCCAGCAGCCAAGAAGGCAACTACGAGCAGTACTTC.

This clonotype was seen repeatedly, ten times or more. The V call is TRBV7-9, the J call TRBJ1-4; D perhaps matches TRBD1 (6 bases). There are 16 residues in the CDR3. V was clipped by 1 base and J by 3 bases, with 12 bases between them. Germline CDR1 and CDR2: SEHNR and FQNEAQ (reference sequence). The CDR3 coding sequence is TGTGCCAGCAGCTTAGGCCACAGGGACCCTAATGAAAAACTGTTTTTT. Protein: CASSLGHRDPNEKLFF.

This clonotype was observed many times. A junction boundary mismatches the germline segment, possibly from a read error. The chain uses TRBV14 and TRBJ1-2, with a tentative D call TRBD1 (6 bases). This CDR3 spans 16 amino acids. In germline, CDR1 is SGHDN, CDR2 FVKESK. CDR3 DNA: TGTGCCAGCAGCCTCAAATCGTCGGGGGCGCAATATGGCGACACCTTC. Translating it yields CASSLKSSGAQYGDTF. The full variable domain, in which reference TRBV14 and TRBJ1-2 provide the parts outside the CDR3, is EAGVTQFPSHSVIEKGQTVTLRCDPISGHDNLYWYRRVMGKEIKFLLHFVKESKQDESGMPNNRFLAERTGGTYSTLKVQPAELEDSGVYFCASSLKSSGAQYGDTFGSGTRLTVV.

In this sample, this clonotype is medium-sized. J is TRBJ2-1 and V is TRBV25-1; possible D gene TRBD1, 6 bases. Trimming left V 3 bases short and J 15 bases short, with 15 bases between. Looked up from germline, CDR1 is MGHDK and CDR2 is SYGVNS. This CDR3 comprises 12 residues. This chain's CDR3 is CASSDRGGQGFF. CDR3 DNA: TGTGCCAGCAGTGATCGAGGGGGTCAAGGGTTCTTC.

This clonotype was counted ten times or more. The CDR3 protein is CSVDDPEQGHYGYTF. The CDR3 DNA reads as TGCAGCGTTGATGATCCGGAGCAGGGGCACTATGGCTACACCTTC. This chain links TRBV29-1 with TRBJ1-2; tentatively, D is TRBD1 (6 bases). Germline V lookup: CDR1 SQVTM, CDR2 ANQGSEA. Trimming cost V 3 bases and J 3 bases, with 17 bases left between them. This CDR3 comprises 15 residues.

This clonotype was picked up many times. The V and J genes are TRBV7-3 and TRBJ2-3; D may be TRBD2 (6 bases). V lost 4 bases and J 4 bases, leaving 15 bases between the germline ends. The CDR3 totals 15 residues. Germline V CDR1 and CDR2: SGHTA, FQGTGA. CDR3 sequence reads: CASSSTSQTADTQYF. The CDR3, as DNA: TGTGCCAGCAGCTCTACTAGCCAAACGGCAGATACGCAGTATTTT. Based on the CDR3 plus reference TRBV7-3 and TRBJ2-3, the full variable domain is GAGVSQTPSNKVTEKGKYVELRCDPISGHTALYWYRQSLGQGPEFLIYFQGTGAADDSGLPNDRFFAVRPEGSVSTLKIQRTERGDSAVYLCASSSTSQTADTQYFGPGTRLTVL.

This clonotype was observed at least ten times. The rearrangement uses TRBV6-6 and TRBJ2-2, with no clear D. V gave up 1 base and J gave up 0 bases, with 6 bases separating them. This CDR3 contains 15 residues. Germline values: CDR1 MNHNY, CDR2 SVGAGI (reference sequence). CDR3 sequence (DNA): TGTGCCAGCAGTTACTTACGTTCGAACACCGGGGAGCTGTTTTTT. Translation gives CASSYLRSNTGELFF.